Listed here is a single TCR beta chain. Its specificity is not known. PCR involved 60 Vbeta and 13 Jbeta primers. Profiling relied on immunoSEQ multiplex PCR, and the TCRdb table lists in-frame clones only, not all of them. The profile shows about 98,000 clones, roughly two thirds of them singletons. This sample is drawn from a study of cytomegalovirus exposure and HLA in healthy donors. Notes on the study in general: In vitro confirmation showed three CMV-associated chains to be CMV antigen specific.

This clonotype was sampled from a female donor in good health and CMV-seronegative. Material: PBMCs.

The CDR3 DNA reads as TGTGCCAGCAGTTACTCGAACAGGCCCAACACTGAAGCTTTCTTT. This sequence encodes CASSYSNRPNTEAFF. The rearrangement links TRBV6-5 to TRBJ1-1; possible D gene TRBD1, 5 bases. CDR3 size: 15 residues. Trimming removed 0 bases at V and 2 bases at J, with 10 bases between. Germline V gene sequence: CDR1 MNHEY, CDR2 SVGAGI.